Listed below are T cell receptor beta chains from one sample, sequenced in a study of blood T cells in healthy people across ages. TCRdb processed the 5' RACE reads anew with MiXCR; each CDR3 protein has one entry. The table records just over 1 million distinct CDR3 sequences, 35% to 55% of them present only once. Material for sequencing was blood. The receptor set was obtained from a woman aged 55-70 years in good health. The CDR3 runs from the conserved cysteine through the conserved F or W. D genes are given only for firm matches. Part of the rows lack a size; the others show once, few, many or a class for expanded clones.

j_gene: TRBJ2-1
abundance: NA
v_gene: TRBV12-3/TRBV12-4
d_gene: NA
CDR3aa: CASSNRPTGIYNEQFF
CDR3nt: TGTGCCAGCAGTAACCGCCCTACAGGGATCTACAATGAGCAGTTCTTC

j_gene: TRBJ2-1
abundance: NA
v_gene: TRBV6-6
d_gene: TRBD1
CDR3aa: CASKRQGNYNEQFF
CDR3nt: TGTGCCAGCAAAAGACAGGGGAACTACAATGAGCAGTTCTTC

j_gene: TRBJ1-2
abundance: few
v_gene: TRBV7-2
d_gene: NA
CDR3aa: CASSPLPASNYGYTF
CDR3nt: TGTGCCAGCAGCCCCCTCCCGGCCTCTAACTATGGCTACACCTTC

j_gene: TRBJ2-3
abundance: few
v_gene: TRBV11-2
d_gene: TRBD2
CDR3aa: CASSDSASGIYTDTQYF
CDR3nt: TGTGCCAGCAGCGATTCCGCTAGCGGTATCTACACAGATACGCAGTATTTT

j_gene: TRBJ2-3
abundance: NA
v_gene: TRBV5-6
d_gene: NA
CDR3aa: CASSFAGNTDTQYF
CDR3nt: TGTGCCAGCAGCTTTGCCGGAAACACAGATACGCAGTATTTT

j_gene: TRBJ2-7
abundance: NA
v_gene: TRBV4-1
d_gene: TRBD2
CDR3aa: CASAAGLAGGEQYF
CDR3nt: TGCGCCAGCGCCGCGGGACTAGCGGGAGGCGAGCAGTACTTC

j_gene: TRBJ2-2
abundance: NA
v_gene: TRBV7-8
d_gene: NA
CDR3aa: CASSIDRNTGELFF
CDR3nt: TGTGCCAGCAGCATAGACAGGAACACCGGGGAGCTGTTTTTT

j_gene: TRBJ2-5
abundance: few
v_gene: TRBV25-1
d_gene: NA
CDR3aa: CASSYPGDQETQYF
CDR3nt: TGTGCCAGCAGTTACCCAGGGGACCAGGAGACCCAGTACTTC

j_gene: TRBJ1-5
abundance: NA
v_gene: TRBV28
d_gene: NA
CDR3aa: CASSPRDKYNQPQHF
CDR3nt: TGTGCCAGCAGCCCCCGGGACAAATACAATCAGCCCCAGCATTTT

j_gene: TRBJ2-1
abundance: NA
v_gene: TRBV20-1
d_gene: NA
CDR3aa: CSASPTSGSYNEQFF
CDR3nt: TGCAGTGCTAGCCCGACTAGTGGCTCCTACAATGAGCAGTTCTTC

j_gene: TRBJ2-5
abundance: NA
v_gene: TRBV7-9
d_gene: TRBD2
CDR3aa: CASSSSGRTETQYF
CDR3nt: TGTGCCAGCAGCTCTAGCGGGAGAACTGAGACCCAGTACTTC

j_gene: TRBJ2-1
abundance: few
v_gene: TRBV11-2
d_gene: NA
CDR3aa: CASSLVGTLTYNEQFF
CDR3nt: TGTGCCAGCAGCTTAGTGGGGACACTCACCTACAATGAGCAGTTCTTC

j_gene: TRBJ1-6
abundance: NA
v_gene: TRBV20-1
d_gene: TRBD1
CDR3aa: CSARGAGQGFSPLHF
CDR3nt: TGCAGTGCTAGAGGGGCCGGACAGGGATTTTCACCCCTCCACTTT

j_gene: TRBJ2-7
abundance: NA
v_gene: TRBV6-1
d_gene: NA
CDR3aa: CASSEGPGRLDEQYF
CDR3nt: TGTGCCAGCAGTGAAGGGCCGGGGAGGTTGGACGAGCAGTACTTC

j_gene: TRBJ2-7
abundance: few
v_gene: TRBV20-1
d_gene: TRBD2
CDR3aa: CSASKRDHPYEQYF
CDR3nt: TGCAGTGCTAGTAAGCGGGACCACCCCTACGAGCAGTACTTC

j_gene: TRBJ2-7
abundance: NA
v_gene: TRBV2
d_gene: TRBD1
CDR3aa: CASSEGGQGHEQYF
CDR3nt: TGTGCCAGCAGTGAAGGGGGACAGGGCCACGAGCAGTACTTC

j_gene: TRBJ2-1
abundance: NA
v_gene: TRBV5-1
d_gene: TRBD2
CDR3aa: CASSLPNTSGSGNEQFF
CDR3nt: TGCGCCAGCAGCTTGCCCAACACTAGCGGGAGCGGCAATGAGCAGTTCTTC

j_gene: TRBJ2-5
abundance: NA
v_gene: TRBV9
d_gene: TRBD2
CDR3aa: CASSVLLAGEQYF
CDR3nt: TGTGCCAGCAGCGTTTTACTAGCGGGAGAGCAGTACTTC

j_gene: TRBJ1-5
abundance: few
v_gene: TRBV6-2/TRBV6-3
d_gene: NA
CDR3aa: CASSPDGVRNQPQHF
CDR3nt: TGTGCCAGCAGTCCGGACGGAGTTCGGAATCAGCCCCAGCATTTT

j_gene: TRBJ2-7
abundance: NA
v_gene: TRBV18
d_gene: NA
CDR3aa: CASSPGRGSDEQYF
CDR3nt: TGTGCCAGCTCACCAGGGCGGGGTTCCGACGAGCAGTACTTC

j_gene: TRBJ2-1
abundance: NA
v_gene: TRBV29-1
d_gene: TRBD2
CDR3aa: CSVEPTSGYYNEQFF
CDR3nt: TGCAGCGTTGAGCCGACTAGCGGTTACTACAATGAGCAGTTCTTC

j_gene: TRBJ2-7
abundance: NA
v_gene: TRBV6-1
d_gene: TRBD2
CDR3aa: CACSEGTTYEQYF
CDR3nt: TGTGCCTGCAGTGAAGGGACTACCTACGAGCAGTACTTC

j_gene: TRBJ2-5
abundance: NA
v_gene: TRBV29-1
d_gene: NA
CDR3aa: CSVGWIQETQYF
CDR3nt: TGCAGCGTAGGGTGGATCCAAGAGACCCAGTACTTC

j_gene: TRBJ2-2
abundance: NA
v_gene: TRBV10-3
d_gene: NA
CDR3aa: CAISEGGQTGELFF
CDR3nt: TGTGCCATCAGTGAGGGAGGGCAAACCGGGGAGCTGTTTTTT

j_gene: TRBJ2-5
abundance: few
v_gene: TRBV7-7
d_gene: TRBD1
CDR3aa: CASSYKQGIGETQYF
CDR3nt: TGTGCCAGCAGTTACAAACAGGGGATTGGGGAGACCCAGTACTTC

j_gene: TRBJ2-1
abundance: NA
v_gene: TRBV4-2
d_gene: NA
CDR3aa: CASSQEMRAPNLGEQFF
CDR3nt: TGTGCCAGCAGCCAAGAGATGCGAGCGCCGAATCTAGGTGAGCAGTTCTTC

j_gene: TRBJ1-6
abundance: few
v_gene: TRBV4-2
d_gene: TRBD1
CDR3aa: CASSQDFRGESPLHF
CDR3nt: TGTGCCAGCAGCCAAGATTTCAGGGGGGAATCACCCCTCCACTTT

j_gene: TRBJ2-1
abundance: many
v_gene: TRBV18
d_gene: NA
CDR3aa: CASSPSDRTNEQFF
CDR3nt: TGTGCCAGCTCACCTTCGGACCGGACCAATGAGCAGTTCTTC

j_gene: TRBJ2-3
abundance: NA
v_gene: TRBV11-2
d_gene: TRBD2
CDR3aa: CASSLDSGGVSDTQYF
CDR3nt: TGTGCCAGCAGCTTAGATTCGGGGGGGGTGTCAGATACGCAGTATTTT

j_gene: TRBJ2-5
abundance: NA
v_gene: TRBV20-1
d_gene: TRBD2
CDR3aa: CSASREGWGFRETQYF
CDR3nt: TGCAGTGCTTCGAGGGAGGGCTGGGGGTTCCGAGAGACCCAGTACTTC

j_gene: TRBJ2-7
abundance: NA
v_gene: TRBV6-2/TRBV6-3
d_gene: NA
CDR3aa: CASSPYNEQYF
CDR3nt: TGTGCCAGTTCCCCCTACAATGAGCAGTACTTC

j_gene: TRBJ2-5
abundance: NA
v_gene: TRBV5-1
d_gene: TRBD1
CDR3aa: CASSFGTGKTQYF
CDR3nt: TGCGCCAGCAGCTTCGGGACAGGGAAGACCCAGTACTTC

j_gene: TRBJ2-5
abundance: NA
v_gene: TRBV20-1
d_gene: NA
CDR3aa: CSARDGRQETQYF
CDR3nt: TGCAGTGCTAGAGATGGGCGCCAAGAGACCCAGTACTTC

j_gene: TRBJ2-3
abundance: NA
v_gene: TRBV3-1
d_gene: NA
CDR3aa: CASSQFGNTQYF
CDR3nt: TGTGCCAGCAGCCAATTTGGGAACACGCAGTATTTT

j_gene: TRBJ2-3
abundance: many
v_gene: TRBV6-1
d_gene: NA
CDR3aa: CASKWADAGDTQYF
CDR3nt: TGTGCCAGCAAATGGGCGGATGCAGGGGATACGCAGTATTTT

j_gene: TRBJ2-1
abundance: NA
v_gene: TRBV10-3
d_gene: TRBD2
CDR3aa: CAISPLGVAGGNEQFF
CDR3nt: TGTGCCATCAGCCCTCTCGGGGTAGCGGGAGGCAATGAGCAGTTCTTC

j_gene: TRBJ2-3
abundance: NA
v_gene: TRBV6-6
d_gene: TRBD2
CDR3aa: CASSYRSGAYTDTQYF
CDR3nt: TGTGCCAGCAGTTACCGTAGCGGGGCCTACACAGATACGCAGTATTTT

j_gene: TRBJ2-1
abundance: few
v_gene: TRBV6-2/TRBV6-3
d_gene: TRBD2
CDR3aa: CASSYISPGAGGFPREQFF
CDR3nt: TGTGCCAGCAGTTACATCTCCCCGGGAGCGGGAGGATTCCCGCGTGAGCAGTTCTTC

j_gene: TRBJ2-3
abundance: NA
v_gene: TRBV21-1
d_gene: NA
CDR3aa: CATTPGAGDTDTQYF
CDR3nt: TGTGCCACTACCCCAGGGGCAGGGGACACAGATACACAGTATTTT

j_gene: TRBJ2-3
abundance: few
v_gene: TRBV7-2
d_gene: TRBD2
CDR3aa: CASRRTSGRGTDTQYF
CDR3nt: TGTGCCAGCAGAAGGACTAGCGGGAGAGGGACAGATACGCAGTATTTT

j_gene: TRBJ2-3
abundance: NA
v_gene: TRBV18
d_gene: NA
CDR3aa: CASSPLPGAAHTDTQYF
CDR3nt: TGTGCCAGCTCACCACTTCCGGGCGCCGCGCACACAGATACGCAGTATTTT

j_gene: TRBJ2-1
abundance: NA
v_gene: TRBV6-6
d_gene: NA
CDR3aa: CASSYWGDGQKHNEQFF
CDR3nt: TGTGCCAGCAGTTACTGGGGGGACGGACAAAAACACAATGAGCAGTTCTTC